This passage covers 8 T cell receptor beta chains from one sample sequenced in a study of cytomegalovirus exposure and HLA in healthy donors (dated by TCRdb to the late 2010s). Library preparation employed the immunoSEQ multiplex PCR assay. For the multiplex PCR, a mixture combining 60 forward primers for TCR Vbeta segments and 13 reverse primers for TCR Jbeta segments was used. What TCRdb holds here is the immuneACCESS table cut down to in-frame rearrangements. Part of the clones is not present; checked against another copy, under half of the missing clones reflect an unresolved V gene, and the others are unexplained. The sample table records some 130,000 clones. Clones ranked in the top ten supply approximately 1.7% of the sample. Specimen: PBMCs. The receptors originated from a woman between 40 and 55 years old in good health and CMV-seropositive.

The chain joins TRBV14 to TRBJ2-1; 7 bases align to TRBD2. The CDR3 length is 16 residues. Germline CDR1 and CDR2: SGHDN and FVKESK. The V segment lost 0 bases and the J segment 4 bases; nucleotides outside the gene matches: 6. CDR3 residues: CASSQESGLTYNEQFF. In DNA, the CDR3 is TGTGCCAGCAGCCAAGAGTCGGGACTAACATACAATGAGCAGTTCTTC.

The V and J genes are TRBV13 and TRBJ2-7, with D maybe TRBD1 (6 bases). Germline CDR1 and CDR2: PRHDT and FYEKMQ (reference sequence). The CDR3 is 15 residues long. V lost 2 bases and J lost 0, with 11 bases in between. The CDR3 spells CASSLLSRGSYEQYF. Written as DNA, the CDR3 is TGTGCCAGCAGCTTATTATCCAGGGGCTCCTACGAGCAGTACTTC.

The chain links TRBV18 to TRBJ2-1, with D tentatively TRBD2 (5 bases). The V gene lost 4 bases and the J gene lost 5 bases, with 12 bases spanning the gap. The CDR3 has 14 amino acids. Germline CDR1 and CDR2: KGHSH and LQKENI. This chain's CDR3 is CASSRSSQHNEQFF. The CDR3 nucleotides are TGTGCCAGCTCACGGTCTAGCCAGCACAATGAGCAGTTCTTC. Full variable domain (rest looked up from reference TRBV18 and TRBJ2-1): NAGVMQNPRHLVRRRGQEARLRCSPMKGHSHVYWYRQLPEEGLKFMVYLQKENIIDESGMPKERFSAEFPKEGPSILRIQQVVRGDSAAYFCASSRSSQHNEQFFGPGTRLTVL.

The gene calls are TRBV4-1 and TRBJ1-5; 7 bases agree with TRBD1. Germline loops: CDR1 MGHRA, CDR2 YSYEKL. This CDR3 contains 16 residues. The ends lost 0 bases at V and 6 bases at J; junction bases unmatched: 8. CDR3 DNA sequence: TGCGCCAGCAGCCAAGAGAGAGGGGCAGGGGGTCAGCCCCAGCATTTT. It yields the protein CASSQERGAGGQPQHF.

The rearrangement links TRBV21-1 to TRBJ2-7; the D call TRBD2 from the table was never checked on the DNA. TRBV21-1 is termed a pseudogene. The CDR3 spans 16 residues. CDR3 sequence reads: CASSKAELAGGYEQYF. Here the CDR3 DNA reads TGTGCCAGCAGCAAAGCAGAACTAGCGGGAGGATACGAGCAGTACTTC.

The chain uses TRBV6-1 and TRBJ2-7; TRBD2 aligns across 9 bases. J gave up 4 bases and V 3 bases, and 7 bases lay outside the gene matches. The CDR3 has 15 residues. CDR1 is MNHNS and CDR2 is SASEGT in the germline V gene. This chain's CDR3 is CASSDLREGLYEQYF. The CDR3 coding sequence is TGTGCCAGCAGTGATCTGCGGGAGGGCCTTTACGAGCAGTACTTC.

The rearrangement uses TRBV13 and TRBJ2-5; no clear D gene. CDR3 length: 15 amino acids. The V gene's germline CDR1 is PRHDT and CDR2 FYEKMQ (reference sequence). Trimming took off 0 bases at V and 4 bases at J, with 12 bases between the two ends. DNA of the CDR3: TGTGCCAGCAGCTTAGGGCCTTTGAGAGGAGAGACCCAGTACTTC. This codes for CASSLGPLRGETQYF.

The chain recombines TRBV11-2 with TRBJ2-7; 7 bases map to TRBD1. The CDR3 totals 13 residues. Per the germline V gene, CDR1 is SGHAT and CDR2 is FQNNGV. Losses at the gene ends were 7 bases for V and 4 bases for J; bases not matched to a gene: 7. The CDR3 loop reads CASTRNRGYEQYF. CDR3 nucleotides: TGTGCCAGCACCCGAAACAGGGGATACGAGCAGTACTTC.